This T cell receptor beta chain was recorded in a study of blood T cells in healthy people across ages. Study results and limitations: Bulk PBMC profiling left naive and antigen-experienced comparisons inconclusive. Lack of knowledge of donor CMV status possibly confounded expanded clonotype changes.

There are a few counts of this clonotype. Its target is not known. A J-beta primer mix and a sample-barcoded 5' primer were used in a second PCR of about 7 to 12 cycles. All samples yielded 2.5 million or more CDR3-containing paired-end reads. TCRdb called the 5' RACE reads again in MiXCR, with one record for every CDR3 protein. The sample records about 730,000 distinct CDR3 sequences, roughly 43% being singletons. CDR1 is ENHRY and CDR2 is SYGVKD in the germline V gene. V was trimmed by 10 bases and J by 1 base, leaving 13 bases between them. The CDR3 consists of 13 residues. Donors each provided roughly 11 milliliters of peripheral blood.

This TCR came from a woman aged 60-75 years in good health. Material for sequencing was blood. This sequence joins TRBV10-3 and TRBJ1-1, with D tentatively TRBD1 (5 bases). The CDR3 DNA is TGTGCCACCATGTCTCAGGGGAACACTGAAGCTTTCTTT. Translation: CATMSQGNTEAFF.